The TCR beta chain described here comes from a study of beta chain features in type 1 diabetes. Study-level information: Cells sorted and examined across all samples totaled roughly 100,000,000. General study points: When Type 1 diabetes patients were examined, their TCRB CDR3s proved moderately but significantly shorter in all four CD4+ subsets. Type 1 diabetes patients had fewer VDJ junction insertions and more deletions. Relative to healthy donors, patients appeared to have naive, central memory and Treg TCRB repertoires that were more similar.

Remarks on this clone: Its specificity is not known.

CDR3 length: 13 amino acids. After removal of 5 bases from V and 4 bases from J, the junction contained 4 bases not matched to a gene. Germline V lookup: CDR1 MDHEN, CDR2 SYDVKM. Every isolated RNA sample was fully reverse transcribed, so sequencing captured expressed TCRB transcripts. Average reads for naive, central memory and regulatory T cell samples were several million. Profiling relied on immunoSEQ multiplex PCR, and the TCRdb table lists in-frame clones only, not all of them. Of a few hundred thousand clones in the sample, roughly 13% are singletons; the top ten hold 0.015%. Sequencing was done on a sample of naive CD4+ T cells from blood. The receptor's source is a woman aged 18-35 years with type 1 diabetes. This chain connects TRBV28 to TRBJ1-2, with 7 positions matching TRBD1. CDR3 nucleotide sequence: TGTGCCAGCAGTCTAGGACAGGCCTATGGCTACACCTTC. This sequence encodes CASSLGQAYGYTF.